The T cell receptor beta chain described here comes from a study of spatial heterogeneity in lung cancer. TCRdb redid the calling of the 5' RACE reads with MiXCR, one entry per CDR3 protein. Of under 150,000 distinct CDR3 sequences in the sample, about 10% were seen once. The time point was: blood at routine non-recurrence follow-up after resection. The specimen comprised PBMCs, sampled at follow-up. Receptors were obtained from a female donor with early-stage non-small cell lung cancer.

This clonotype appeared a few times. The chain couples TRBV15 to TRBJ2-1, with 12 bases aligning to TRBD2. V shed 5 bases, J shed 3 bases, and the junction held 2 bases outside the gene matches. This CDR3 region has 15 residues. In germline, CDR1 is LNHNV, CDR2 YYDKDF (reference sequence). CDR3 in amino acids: CATSGGLAGYNEQFF. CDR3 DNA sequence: TGTGCCACCAGCGGGGGACTAGCGGGCTACAATGAGCAGTTCTTC.